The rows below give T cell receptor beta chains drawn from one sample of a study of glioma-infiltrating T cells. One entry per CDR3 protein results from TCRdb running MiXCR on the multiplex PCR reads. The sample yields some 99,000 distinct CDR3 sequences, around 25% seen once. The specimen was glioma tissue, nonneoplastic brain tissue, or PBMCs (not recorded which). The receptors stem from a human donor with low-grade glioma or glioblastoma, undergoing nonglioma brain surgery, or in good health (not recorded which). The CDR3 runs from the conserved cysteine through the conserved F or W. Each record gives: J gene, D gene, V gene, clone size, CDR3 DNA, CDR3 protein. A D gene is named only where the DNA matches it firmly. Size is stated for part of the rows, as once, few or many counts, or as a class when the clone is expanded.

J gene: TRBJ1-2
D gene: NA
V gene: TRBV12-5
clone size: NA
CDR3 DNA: TGTGCTAGTGGTTTGGTACAAAGGGTTAGCGGCTACACCTTC
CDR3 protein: CASGLVQRVSGYTF

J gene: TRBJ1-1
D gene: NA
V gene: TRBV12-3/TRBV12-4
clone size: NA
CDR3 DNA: TGTGCCAGCAGTTTAGTGGGTGACCCGAACACTGAAGCTTTCTTT
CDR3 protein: CASSLVGDPNTEAFF

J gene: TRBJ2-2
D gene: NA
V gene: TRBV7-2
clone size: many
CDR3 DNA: TGTGCCAGCAGCCTTCGACAGCAGAACACCGGGGAGCTGTTTTTT
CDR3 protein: CASSLRQQNTGELFF

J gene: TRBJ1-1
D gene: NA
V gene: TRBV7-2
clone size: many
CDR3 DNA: TGTGCCAGCAGCTTAATAACCCAGGGAACTGAAGCTTTCTTT
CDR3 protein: CASSLITQGTEAFF

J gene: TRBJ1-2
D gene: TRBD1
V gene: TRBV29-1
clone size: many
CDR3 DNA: TGCAGCGTGTCCCCTAGGGCCCAGGGGGCTCGTGGCTACACCTTC
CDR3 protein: CSVSPRAQGARGYTF

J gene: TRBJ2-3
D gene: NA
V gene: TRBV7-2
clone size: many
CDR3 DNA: TGTGCCAGCAGCGTGTTCGCAGATACGCAGTATTTT
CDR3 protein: CASSVFADTQYF

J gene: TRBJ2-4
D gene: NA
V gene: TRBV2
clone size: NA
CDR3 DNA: TGTGCCAGCATCTGGGACAACCTAGCCAAAAACATTCAGTACTTC
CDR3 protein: CASIWDNLAKNIQYF

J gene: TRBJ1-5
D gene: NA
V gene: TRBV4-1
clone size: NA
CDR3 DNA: TGCGCCAGCAGCCAAGGTGAGGAACAGCCCCAGCATTTT
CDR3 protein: CASSQGEEQPQHF

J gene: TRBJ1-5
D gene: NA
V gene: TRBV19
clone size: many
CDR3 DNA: TGTGCCAGTAGCGCTAGACAGGAACTTAATCAGCCCCAGCATTTT
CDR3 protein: CASSARQELNQPQHF

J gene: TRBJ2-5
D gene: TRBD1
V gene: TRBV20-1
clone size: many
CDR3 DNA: TGCAGTGCTATACCCAGGGGGCAAGAGACCCAGTACTTC
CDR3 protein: CSAIPRGQETQYF

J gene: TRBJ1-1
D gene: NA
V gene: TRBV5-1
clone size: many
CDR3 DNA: TGCGCCAGCAGCGAGGGCAAGGGGGTTGTCACTGAAGCTTTCTTT
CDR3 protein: CASSEGKGVVTEAFF

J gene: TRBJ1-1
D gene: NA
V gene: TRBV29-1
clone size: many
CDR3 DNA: TGCAGCGTTGGGGCAGAAGTTGAAGCTTTCTTT
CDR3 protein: CSVGAEVEAFF

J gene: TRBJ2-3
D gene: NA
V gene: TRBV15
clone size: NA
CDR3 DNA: TGTGCCACCAGCAGGGAGATGGGTTCCAGATATACGCAGTATTTT
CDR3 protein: CATSREMGSRYTQYF

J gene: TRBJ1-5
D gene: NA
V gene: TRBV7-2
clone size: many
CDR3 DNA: TGTGCCAGCAGAGTGGGTCACAATCAGCCCCAGCATTTT
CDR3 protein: CASRVGHNQPQHF

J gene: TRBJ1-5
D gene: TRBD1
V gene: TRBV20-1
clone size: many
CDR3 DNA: TGCAGTGCTAGCCGGGGACAGGGGGCTGGTCAGCCCCAGCATTTT
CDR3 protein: CSASRGQGAGQPQHF

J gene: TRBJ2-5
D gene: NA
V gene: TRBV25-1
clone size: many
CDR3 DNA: TGTGCCAGCACCAAAGGCAGGGGGGACGAGACCCAGTACTTC
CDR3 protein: CASTKGRGDETQYF

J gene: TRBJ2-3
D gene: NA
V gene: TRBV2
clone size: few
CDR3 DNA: TGTGCCAGCATGGGGGAGGCAGATACGCAGTATTTT
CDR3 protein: CASMGEADTQYF

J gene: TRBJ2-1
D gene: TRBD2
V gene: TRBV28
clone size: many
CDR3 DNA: TGTGCCAGCAGTAAACTAGCGGGCTACAATGAGCAGTTCTTC
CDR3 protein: CASSKLAGYNEQFF

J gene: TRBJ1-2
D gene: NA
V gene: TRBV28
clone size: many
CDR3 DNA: TGTGCCAGCAGCACTCTCCCGGACGGCCCTAACTATGGCTACACCTTC
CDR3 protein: CASSTLPDGPNYGYTF

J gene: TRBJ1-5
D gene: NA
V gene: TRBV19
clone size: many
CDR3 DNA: TGTGCCAGTATGGGGAGGCAGGGCTCACCCAATCAGCCCCAGCATTTT
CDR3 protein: CASMGRQGSPNQPQHF

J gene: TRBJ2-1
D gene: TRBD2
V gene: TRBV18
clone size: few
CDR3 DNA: TGTGCCAGCTCACCACCGGGACTAGCGGGAGTAGTTGAGCAGTTCTTC
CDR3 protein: CASSPPGLAGVVEQFF

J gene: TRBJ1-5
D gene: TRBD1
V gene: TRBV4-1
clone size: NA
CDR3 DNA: TGCGCCAGCAGCCAAGTCACGACAGGGGATTACAATCAGCCCCAGCATTTT
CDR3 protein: CASSQVTTGDYNQPQHF

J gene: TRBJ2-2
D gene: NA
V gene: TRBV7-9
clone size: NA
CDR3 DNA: TGTGCCAGCAAGGGGAACACCGGGGAGCTGTTTTTT
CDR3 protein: CASKGNTGELFF

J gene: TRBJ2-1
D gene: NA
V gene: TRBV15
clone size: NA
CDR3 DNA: TGTGCCACCAGCAGAGGAGGTACAAAGTCCTACGAGCAGTTCTTC
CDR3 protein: CATSRGGTKSYEQFF

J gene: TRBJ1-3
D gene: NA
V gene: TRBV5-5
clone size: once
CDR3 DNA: TGTGCCAGCAGCTACTATGACAGGCTTGGAAACACCATATATTTT
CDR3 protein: CASSYYDRLGNTIYF

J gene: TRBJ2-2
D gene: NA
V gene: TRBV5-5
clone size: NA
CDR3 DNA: TGTGCCAGCAGCTTGGAGGGGCGATCGAACACCGGGGAGCTGTTTTTT
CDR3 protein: CASSLEGRSNTGELFF

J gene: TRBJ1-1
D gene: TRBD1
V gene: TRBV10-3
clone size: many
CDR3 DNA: TGTGCCATCAGTGAGCCCGGGACAGGGTATTCCACTGAAGCTTTCTTT
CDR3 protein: CAISEPGTGYSTEAFF

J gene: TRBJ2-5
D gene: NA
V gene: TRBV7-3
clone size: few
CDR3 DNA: TGTGCCAGCAGCTTATACCGCAGGGGGGGAGAGACCCAGTACTTC
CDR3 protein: CASSLYRRGGETQYF

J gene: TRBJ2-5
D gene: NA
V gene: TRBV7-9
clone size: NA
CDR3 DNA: TGTGCCAGCAGCTTCGGAGGAGCCCAAGAGACCCAGTACTTC
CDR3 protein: CASSFGGAQETQYF

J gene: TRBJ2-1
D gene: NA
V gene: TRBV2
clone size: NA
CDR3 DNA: TGTGCCAGCAGTGAAGATCCCGGGGACGGTAAGCAGTTCTTC
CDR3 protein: CASSEDPGDGKQFF

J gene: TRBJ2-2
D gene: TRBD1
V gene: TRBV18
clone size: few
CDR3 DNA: TGTGCCAGCTCTCTAACATTTCGACAGGGGACGAACACCGGGGAGCTGTTTTTT
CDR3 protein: CASSLTFRQGTNTGELFF

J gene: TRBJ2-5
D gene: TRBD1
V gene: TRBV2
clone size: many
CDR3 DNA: TGTGCCAGCAGGGACAGGGGCCCAGTCACTAGAGAGACCCAGTACTTC
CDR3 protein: CASRDRGPVTRETQYF

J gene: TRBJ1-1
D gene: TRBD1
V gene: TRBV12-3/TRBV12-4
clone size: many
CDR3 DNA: TGTGCCAGCAGGACACAGGGGGAAAACACTGAAGCTTTCTTT
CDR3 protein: CASRTQGENTEAFF

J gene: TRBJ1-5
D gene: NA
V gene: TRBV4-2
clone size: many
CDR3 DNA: TGTGCCAGCAGCCAAGATCGGTACAGCAATCAGCCCCAGCATTTT
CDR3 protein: CASSQDRYSNQPQHF

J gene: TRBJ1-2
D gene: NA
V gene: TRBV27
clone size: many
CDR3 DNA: TGTGCCAGCAGTTTCGGTTCCGGGCAAGATGGCTACACCTTC
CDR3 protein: CASSFGSGQDGYTF

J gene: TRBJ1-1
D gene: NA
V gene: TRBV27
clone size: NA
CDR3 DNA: TGTGCCAGCAGTTTAGGAGGCCCCGACACTGAAGCTTTCTTC
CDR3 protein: CASSLGGPDTEAFF

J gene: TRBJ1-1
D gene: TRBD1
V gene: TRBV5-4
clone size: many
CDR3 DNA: TGTGCCAGCAGCTTAGACAGGGGAGTCACTGAAGCTTTCTTT
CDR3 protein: CASSLDRGVTEAFF

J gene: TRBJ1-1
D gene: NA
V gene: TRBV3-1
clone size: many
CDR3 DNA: TGTGCCAGCAGCCAAGATGGGGATTTAGTGAACACTGAAGCTTTCTTT
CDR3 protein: CASSQDGDLVNTEAFF

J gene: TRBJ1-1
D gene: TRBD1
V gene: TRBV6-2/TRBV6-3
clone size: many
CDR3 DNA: TGTGCCAGCGGGGACAGTCGAATGAACACTGAAGCTTTCTTT
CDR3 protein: CASGDSRMNTEAFF

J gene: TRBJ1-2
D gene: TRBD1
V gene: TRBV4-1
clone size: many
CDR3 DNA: TGCGCCAGCAGCCAGGACAGGGGAAACTATGGCTACACCTTC
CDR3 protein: CASSQDRGNYGYTF

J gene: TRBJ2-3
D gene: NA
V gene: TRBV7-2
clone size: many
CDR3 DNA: TGTGCCAGCAGCTCGAGCGCCTGGCTGGGAGCGACAGATACGCAGTATTTT
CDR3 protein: CASSSSAWLGATDTQYF

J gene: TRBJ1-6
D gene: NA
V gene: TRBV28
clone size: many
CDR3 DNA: TGTGCCAGCAGTTTATGGCCCCCGGGACACGAAGGGAATTCACCCCTCCACTTT
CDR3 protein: CASSLWPPGHEGNSPLHF

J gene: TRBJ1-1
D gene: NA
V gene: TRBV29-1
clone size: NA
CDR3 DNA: TGCAGCGTCTCCCGAGGGAACACTGAAGCTTTCTTT
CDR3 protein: CSVSRGNTEAFF

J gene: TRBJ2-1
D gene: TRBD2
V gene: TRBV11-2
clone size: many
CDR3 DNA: TGTGCCAGCAGTTCCTCCACTTTAGCGGGAGGGCCCCAGTTCTTC
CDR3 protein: CASSSSTLAGGPQFF

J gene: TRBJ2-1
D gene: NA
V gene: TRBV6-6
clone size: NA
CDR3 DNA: TGTGCCGCCACCGCTGGGGGCCAGTTTAATGAGCAGTTCTTC
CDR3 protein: CAATAGGQFNEQFF

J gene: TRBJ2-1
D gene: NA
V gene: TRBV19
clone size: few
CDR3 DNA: TGTGCCAGTAGTATAGGCGGGTCCTACCGAAATGAGCAGTTCTTC
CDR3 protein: CASSIGGSYRNEQFF